The text below deals with one TCR beta chain. These data are taken from a study of cytomegalovirus exposure and HLA in healthy donors. Method: immunoSEQ multiplex PCR; TCRdb's copy keeps in-frame clones and lacks some. The sample has 100,000 to 150,000 clones, around 86% seen once. The sample was PBMCs. This TCR derives from a woman under 30 in good health and CMV-seronegative.

The CDR3 here is CASSPLVGGGGYTF. CDR3 nucleotides: TGTGCCAGCAGTCCCCTTGTAGGGGGCGGTGGCTACACCTTC. This chain links TRBV28 with TRBJ1-2; 7 bases fit TRBD1. Germline trimming cut 5 bases from V and 7 bases from J; bases unmatched to any gene: 10. Germline CDR1 is MDHEN and CDR2 is SYDVKM. This CDR3 spans 14 amino acids.